This TCR beta chain was recovered during a study of blood T cell repertoires in COVID-19. This table comes from immunoSEQ multiplex PCR, and its TCRdb copy is limited to in-frame clones, with some not included. Here the sample spans about 210,000 clones, around 80% being singletons. Sample: peripheral blood. This clonotype was obtained from a woman between 40 and 50 years old with acute or convalescent COVID-19.

The CDR3 loop reads CASSLGQGAGNQPQHF. DNA for the CDR3: TGTGCCAGCAGCCTTGGACAGGGGGCAGGCAATCAGCCCCAGCATTTT. V gene TRBV6-6 combines with J gene TRBJ1-5, with 11 bases aligning to TRBD1. Per the germline V gene, CDR1 is MNHNY and CDR2 is SVGAGI (reference sequence). Unmatched junction bases numbered 6, after V lost 6 bases and J lost 2 bases. CDR3 size: 16 residues.